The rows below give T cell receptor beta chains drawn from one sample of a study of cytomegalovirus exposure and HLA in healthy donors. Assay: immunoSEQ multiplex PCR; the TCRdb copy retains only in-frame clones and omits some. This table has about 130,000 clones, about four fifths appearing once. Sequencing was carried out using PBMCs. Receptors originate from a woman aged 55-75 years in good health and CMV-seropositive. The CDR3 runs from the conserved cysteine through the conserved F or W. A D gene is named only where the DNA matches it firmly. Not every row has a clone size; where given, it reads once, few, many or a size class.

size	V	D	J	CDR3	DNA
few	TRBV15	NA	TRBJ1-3	CATKTGSLPGTIYF	TGTGCCACCAAAACAGGGTCTTTGCCGGGCACCATATATTTT
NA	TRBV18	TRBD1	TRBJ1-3	CASSRDRGGNTIYF	TGTGCCAGCTCACGGGACAGGGGTGGAAACACCATATATTTT
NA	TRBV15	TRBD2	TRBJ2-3	CATSRQREVNTDTQYF	TGTGCCACCAGCAGACAGCGGGAGGTAAACACAGATACGCAGTATTTT
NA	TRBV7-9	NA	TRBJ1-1	CSSSLGGGPAFF	TGTTCCAGCAGCTTGGGGGGGGGTCCGGCTTTCTTT
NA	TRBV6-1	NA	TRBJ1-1	CASSVMRTEAFF	TGTGCCAGCAGTGTGATGCGCACTGAAGCTTTCTTT
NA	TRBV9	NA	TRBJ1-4	CASSERPATNEKLFF	TGTGCCAGCAGCGAGCGCCCGGCAACTAATGAAAAACTGTTTTTT
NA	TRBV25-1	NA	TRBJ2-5	CASSEPGAETQYF	TGTGCCAGCAGTGAACCAGGGGCCGAGACCCAGTACTTC
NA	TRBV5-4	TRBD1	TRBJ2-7	CASSISTGGDEQYF	TGTGCCAGCAGCATCTCGACAGGGGGCGACGAGCAGTACTTC
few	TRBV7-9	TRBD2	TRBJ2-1	CASSSPGGVSSNEQFF	TGTGCCAGCAGCTCCCCGGGGGGTGTTTCCTCCAATGAGCAGTTCTTC
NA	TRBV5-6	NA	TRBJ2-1	CASSLYASSAYNEQFF	TGTGCCAGCAGCTTGTATGCGAGCTCGGCCTACAATGAGCAGTTCTTC
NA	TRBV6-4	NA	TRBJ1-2	CASSPPHGGKWVLNSVADTF	TGTGCCAGCAGCCCCCCGCACGGGGGAAAGTGGGTTCTGAACAGTGTAGCAGACACCTTC
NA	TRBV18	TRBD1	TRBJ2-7	CASSQGADEQYF	TGTGCCAGCTCACAGGGGGCCGACGAGCAGTACTTC
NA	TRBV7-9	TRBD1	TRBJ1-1	CASSLVGTGNTEAFF	TGTGCCAGCAGCTTAGTTGGGACAGGGAACACTGAAGCTTTCTTT
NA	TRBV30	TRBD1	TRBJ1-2	CAWIRDRVHLNYGYTF	TGTGCCTGGATCCGGGACAGGGTACATCTTAACTATGGCTACACCTTC
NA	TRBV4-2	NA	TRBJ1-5	CASSQGDQGTIQPQHF	TGTGCCAGCAGCCAAGGCGACCAGGGTACTATTCAGCCCCAGCATTTT
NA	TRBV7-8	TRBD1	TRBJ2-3	CASSLVGTGGADTQYF	TGTGCCAGCAGCTTAGTAGGGACAGGGGGCGCAGATACGCAGTATTTT
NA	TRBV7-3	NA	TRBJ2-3	CASSPSSTDTQYF	TGTGCCAGCAGCCCCTCTAGCACAGATACGCAGTATTTT
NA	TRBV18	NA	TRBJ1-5	CASSPGIGEPQHF	TGTGCCAGCTCACCAGGGATAGGGGAGCCCCAGCATTTT
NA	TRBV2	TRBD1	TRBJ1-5	CASMGGQAGQPQHF	TGTGCCAGCATGGGTGGACAGGCCGGGCAGCCCCAGCATTTT
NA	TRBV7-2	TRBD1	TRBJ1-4	CASSDRGRPGKLFF	TGTGCCAGCAGCGACAGGGGGCGTCCGGGGAAACTGTTTTTT
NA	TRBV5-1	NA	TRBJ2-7	CASSEYGGYEQYF	TGCGCCAGCAGCGAATACGGGGGATACGAGCAGTACTTC
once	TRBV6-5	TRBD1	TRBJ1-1	CASRSGQIHTEAFF	TGTGCCAGCAGATCGGGACAGATCCACACTGAAGCTTTCTTT
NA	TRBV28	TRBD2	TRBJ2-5	CASSLYGLADYQETQYF	TGTGCCAGCAGTTTATATGGTCTAGCGGATTACCAAGAGACCCAGTACTTC
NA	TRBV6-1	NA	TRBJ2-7	CASSKFESVEQYF	TGTGCCAGCAGTAAATTCGAAAGCGTCGAGCAGTACTTC
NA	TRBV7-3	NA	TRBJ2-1	CASSLVPGPYNEQFF	TGTGCCAGCAGCTTAGTGCCAGGCCCCTACAATGAGCAGTTCTTC
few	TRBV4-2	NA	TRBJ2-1	CASSQDPSSATEQFF	TGTGCCAGCAGCCAAGATCCCTCTAGCGCAACGGAGCAGTTCTTC
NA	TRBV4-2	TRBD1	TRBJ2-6	CASSLTGQGSSGANVLTF	TGTGCCAGCAGCCTCACGGGACAGGGGTCTTCTGGGGCCAACGTCCTGACTTTC
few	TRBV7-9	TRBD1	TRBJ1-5	CASSRGTGAYQPQHF	TGTGCCAGCAGCCGTGGGACAGGAGCATACCAGCCCCAGCATTTT
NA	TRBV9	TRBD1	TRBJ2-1	CASSGGGTGGSYNEQFF	TGTGCCAGCAGCGGCGGGGGGACAGGGGGCTCCTACAATGAGCAGTTCTTC
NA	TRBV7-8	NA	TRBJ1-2	CASSLVSVSNYGYTF	TGTGCCAGCAGCTTAGTATCTGTCAGTAACTATGGCTACACCTTC
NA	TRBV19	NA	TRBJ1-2	CASSPPFIGVYTF	TGTGCCAGTAGCCCTCCCTTCATCGGTGTCTACACCTTC
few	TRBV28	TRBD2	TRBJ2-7	CASSGGGGGSYEQYF	TGTGCCAGCAGTGGTGGAGGTGGCGGGAGCTACGAGCAGTACTTC
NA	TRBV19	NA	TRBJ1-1	CASSDRRNTEAFF	TGTGCCAGTAGTGACAGGCGCAACACTGAAGCTTTCTTT
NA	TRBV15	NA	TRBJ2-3	CATSRGQDWDTQYF	TGTGCCACCAGCAGAGGGCAGGATTGGGATACGCAGTATTTT
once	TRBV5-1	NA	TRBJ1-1	CASREGNTEAFF	TGCGCCAGCCGCGAGGGGAACACTGAAGCTTTCTTT
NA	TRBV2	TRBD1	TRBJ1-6	CAVPSGTVNSPLHF	TGTGCCGTACCATCCGGGACAGTAAATTCACCCCTCCACTTT